A single sample gave rise to the 11 T cell receptor beta chains below, sequenced in a study of blood T cell repertoires in COVID-19. The assay was immunoSEQ multiplex PCR, and TCRdb's table has in-frame clones only and misses some. This repertoire shows 200,000 to 250,000 clones, about four fifths found once; its top ten account for approximately 9.1%. The sample comprised peripheral blood. The receptors stem from a man older than 75 with acute or convalescent COVID-19.

The sample holds one count of this clone. The same CDR3 also results from other DNA sequences found in this sample. The chain uses TRBV5-1 and TRBJ2-3, with TRBD1 matching 9 bases. This CDR3 has 16 residues. Germline assignment: CDR1 SGHRS and CDR2 YFSETQ. The ends lost 0 bases at V and 0 bases at J; junction bases unmatched: 2. CDR3 nucleotides: TGCGCCAGCAGCTTGGGGACAGGGGTTAGCACAGATACGCAGTATTTT. This sequence encodes CASSLGTGVSTDTQYF. Variable domain in full (rest from reference TRBV5-1 and TRBJ2-3): KAGVTQTPRYLIKTRGQQVTLSCSPISGHRSVSWYQQTPGQGLQFLFEYFSETQRNKGNFPGRFSGRQFSNSRSEMNVSTLELGDSALYLCASSLGTGVSTDTQYFGPGTRLTVL.

Turning to this clone: Other DNA sequences from this sample encode an identical CDR3 as well. CDR3 nucleotides: TGTGCCAGCAGTTATTCGGACAGGGCCTACGAGCAGTACTTC. This sequence encodes CASSYSDRAYEQYF. V gene TRBV6-6 combines with J gene TRBJ2-7; 8 bases are a match to TRBD1. V was clipped by 3 bases and J by 2 bases; unmatched bases: 3. The V gene's germline CDR1 is MNHNY and CDR2 SVGAGI (reference sequence). This CDR3 spans 14 amino acids.

This chain connects TRBV29-1 to TRBJ2-1; possible D gene TRBD2, 5 bases. In germline, CDR1 is SQVTM, CDR2 ANQGSEA. The CDR3 is 15 amino acids. The V end lost 2 bases, the J end lost 1 base, and 12 bases lay between the germline ends. CDR3 amino acids: CSVENGRRSYNEQFF. CDR3 sequence (DNA): TGCAGCGTTGAAAATGGGCGGAGGTCCTACAATGAGCAGTTCTTC.

In its sample, this clone was seen once. The chain combines TRBV7-3 with TRBJ2-1; D gene unclear. This CDR3 contains 15 residues. V lost 1 base and J lost 0, with 7 bases in between. Germline V gene sequence: CDR1 SGHTA, CDR2 FQGTGA. CDR3 in amino acids: CASSLNPGSYNEQFF. The CDR3 nucleotides are TGTGCCAGCAGCTTAAACCCGGGCTCCTACAATGAGCAGTTCTTC.

This clone was detected only a few times. The same CDR3 is also encoded by other DNA sequences in this sample. The chain combines TRBV28 with TRBJ1-3; 8 bases are a match to TRBD1. The CDR3 is 15 residues long. V gave up 1 base and J gave up 4 bases; unmatched junction bases: 3. Germline V gene sequence: CDR1 MDHEN, CDR2 SYDVKM. This CDR3 is CASSLSRGLGNTIYF. The CDR3 DNA is TGTGCCAGCAGTTTATCCAGGGGGCTCGGAAACACCATATATTTT.

This clone was counted a few times. The rearrangement links TRBV18 to TRBJ2-7; no reliable D call. The CDR3 covers 13 residues. Germline V gene sequence: CDR1 KGHSH, CDR2 LQKENI. V was trimmed by 0 bases and J by 6 bases, leaving 9 bases between them. The CDR3 nucleotides read TGTGCCAGCTCACCACCCTTCTCGGGCGAGCAGTACTTC. This encodes CASSPPFSGEQYF.

This clone appeared a single time. The chain recombines TRBV27 with TRBJ2-7, with TRBD1 matching over 9 bases. J was trimmed by 4 bases and V by 2 bases; bases with no gene match: 3. The CDR3 runs 14 residues. The germline V gene encodes CDR1 MNHEY and CDR2 SMNVEV (reference sequence). This CDR3 reads CASSLGTGIYEQYF. The CDR3 DNA reads as TGTGCCAGCAGTTTAGGGACAGGGATTTACGAGCAGTACTTC.

The V and J genes are TRBV10-1 and TRBJ1-4; TRBD1 agrees at 10 bases. With V trimmed by 2 bases and J by 8 bases, 8 bases remained unmatched. The CDR3 covers 16 residues. Per the germline V gene, CDR1 is WNHNN and CDR2 is SYGVQD (reference sequence). The CDR3 loop is CASSEPRQGAGEKLFF. CDR3 DNA sequence: TGCGCCAGCAGTGAGCCCCGACAGGGGGCGGGAGAAAAACTGTTTTTT.

J is TRBJ2-2 and V is TRBV9, with 7 bases lining up with TRBD2. Germline assignment: CDR1 SGDLS and CDR2 YYNGEE. The V and J ends lost 4 bases and 4 bases, in that order; junction bases with no gene match: 10. The CDR3 consists of 16 residues. CDR3 protein: CASSREGTIGTGELFF. The CDR3, as DNA: TGTGCCAGCAGCAGAGAGGGGACTATCGGCACCGGGGAGCTGTTTTTT. Full variable domain (remainder filled in from reference TRBV9 and TRBJ2-2): DSGVTQTPKHLITATGQRVTLRCSPRSGDLSVYWYQQSLDQGLQFLIQYYNGEERAKGNILERFSAQQFPDLHSELNLSSLELGDSALYFCASSREGTIGTGELFFGEGSRLTVL.

The V gene is TRBV5-1, the J gene TRBJ1-1; TRBD1 agrees at 8 bases. With V trimmed by 0 bases and J by 9 bases, 4 bases remained unmatched. Germline V gene data show CDR1 as SGHRS and CDR2 as YFSETQ. This CDR3 has 13 amino acids. CDR3 region: CASSLGQGQQAFF. The CDR3 coding sequence is TGCGCCAGCAGCTTGGGACAGGGGCAACAAGCTTTCTTT.

The chain combines TRBV19 with TRBJ1-3; D may be TRBD1 (6 bases). V lost 3 bases, J lost 0 bases, and 33 bases lay in between. Germline V gives CDR1 LNHDA, CDR2 SQIVND (reference sequence). The CDR3 spans 23 residues. CDR3 residues: CASSILWLARQELLGLSGNTIYF. CDR3 DNA sequence: TGTGCCAGTAGTATCTTATGGCTTGCGAGACAGGAATTACTAGGCCTCTCTGGAAACACCATATATTTT. Variable domain in full (rest from reference TRBV19 and TRBJ1-3): DGGITQSPKYLFRKEGQNVTLSCEQNLNHDAMYWYRQDPGQGLRLIYYSQIVNDFQKGDIAEGYSVSREKKESFPLTVTSAQKNPTAFYLCASSILWLARQELLGLSGNTIYFGEGSWLTVV.